This TCR beta chain was identified in a study of blood T cell repertoires in COVID-19. Overall study: The study drew acute and convalescent COVID-19 samples from the United States, Italy and Spain.

V dropped 6 bases and J dropped 5 bases, with 14 bases sitting between them. Germline-derived CDR1 and CDR2 are MNHNY and SVGAGI (reference sequence). This CDR3 is 14 amino acids long. Original analysis: The authors estimated nucleated cell counts from reference gene primer amplification. Measured with immunoSEQ multiplex PCR; TCRdb has only the in-frame clones, and not every one. That table is the source of V, J and clone size, and D and trimming were worked out from the DNA. The sample carries approximately 290,000 clones, around nine tenths recorded once. Material for sequencing was peripheral blood. V and J are TRBV6-6 and TRBJ2-1, with TRBD2 as a possible D gene (5 bases). The sequence came from a woman aged 25-40 years with COVID-19, enrolled during active disease. The CDR3 spells CASRYRDPNNEQFF. CDR3 DNA sequence: TGTGCCAGCAGATACCGGGATCCTAACAATGAGCAGTTCTTC.